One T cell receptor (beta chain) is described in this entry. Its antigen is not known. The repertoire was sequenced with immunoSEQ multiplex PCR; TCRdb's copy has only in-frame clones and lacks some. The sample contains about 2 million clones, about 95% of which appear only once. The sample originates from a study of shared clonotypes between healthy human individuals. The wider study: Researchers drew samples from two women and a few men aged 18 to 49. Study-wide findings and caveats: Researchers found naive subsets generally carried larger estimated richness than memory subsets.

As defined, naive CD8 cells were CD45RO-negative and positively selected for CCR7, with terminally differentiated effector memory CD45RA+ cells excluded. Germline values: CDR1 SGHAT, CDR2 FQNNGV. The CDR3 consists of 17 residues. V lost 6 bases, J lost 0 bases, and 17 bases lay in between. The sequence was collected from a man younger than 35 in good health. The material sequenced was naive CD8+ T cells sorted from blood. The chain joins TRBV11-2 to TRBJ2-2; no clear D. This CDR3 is CASSYTRGAPNTGELFF. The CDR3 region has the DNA TGTGCCAGCAGTTACACCCGTGGAGCGCCGAACACCGGGGAGCTGTTTTTT.